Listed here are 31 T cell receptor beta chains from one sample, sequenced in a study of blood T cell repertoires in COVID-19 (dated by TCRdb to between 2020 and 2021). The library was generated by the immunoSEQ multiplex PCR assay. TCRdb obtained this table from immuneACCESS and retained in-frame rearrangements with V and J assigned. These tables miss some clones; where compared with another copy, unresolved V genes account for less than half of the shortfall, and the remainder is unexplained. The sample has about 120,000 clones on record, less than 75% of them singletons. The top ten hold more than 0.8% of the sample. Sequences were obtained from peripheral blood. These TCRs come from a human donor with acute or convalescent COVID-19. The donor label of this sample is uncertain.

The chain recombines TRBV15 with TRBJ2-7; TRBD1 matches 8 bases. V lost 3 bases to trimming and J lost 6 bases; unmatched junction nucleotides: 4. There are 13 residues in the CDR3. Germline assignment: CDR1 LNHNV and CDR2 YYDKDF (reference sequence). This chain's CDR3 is CATSRRQGTEQYV. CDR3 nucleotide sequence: TGTGCCACCAGCAGGCGACAGGGGACCGAGCAGTACGTC.

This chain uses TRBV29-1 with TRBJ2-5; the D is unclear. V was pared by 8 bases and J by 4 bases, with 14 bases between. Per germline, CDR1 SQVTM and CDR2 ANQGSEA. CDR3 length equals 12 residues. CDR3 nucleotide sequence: TGCAGCTCTATGAGAGATCTAGAGACCCAGTACTTC. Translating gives CSSMRDLETQYF.

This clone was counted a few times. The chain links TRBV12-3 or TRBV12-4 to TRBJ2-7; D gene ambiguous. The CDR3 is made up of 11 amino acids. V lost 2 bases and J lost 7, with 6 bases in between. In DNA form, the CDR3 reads TGTGCCAGCAGTTTAAGGCGGGAGCAGTACTTC. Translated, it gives CASSLRREQYF.

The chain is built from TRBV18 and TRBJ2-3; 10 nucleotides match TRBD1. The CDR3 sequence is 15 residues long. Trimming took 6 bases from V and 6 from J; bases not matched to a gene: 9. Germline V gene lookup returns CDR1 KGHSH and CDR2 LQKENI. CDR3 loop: CASSDGQGDWDTQYF. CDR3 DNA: TGTGCCAGCTCGGACGGACAGGGGGATTGGGATACGCAGTATTTT.

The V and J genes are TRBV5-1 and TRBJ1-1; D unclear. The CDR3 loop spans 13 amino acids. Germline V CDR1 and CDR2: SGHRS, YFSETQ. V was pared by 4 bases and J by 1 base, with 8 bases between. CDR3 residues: CASSPLRNTEAFF. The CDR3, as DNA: TGCGCCAGCAGCCCATTGAGGAACACTGAAGCTTTCTTT.

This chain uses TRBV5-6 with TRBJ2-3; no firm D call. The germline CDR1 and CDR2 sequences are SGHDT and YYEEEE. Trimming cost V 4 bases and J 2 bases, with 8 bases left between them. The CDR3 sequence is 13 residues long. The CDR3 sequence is CASSVGFTDTQYF. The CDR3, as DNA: TGTGCCAGCAGCGTTGGCTTCACAGATACGCAGTATTTT.

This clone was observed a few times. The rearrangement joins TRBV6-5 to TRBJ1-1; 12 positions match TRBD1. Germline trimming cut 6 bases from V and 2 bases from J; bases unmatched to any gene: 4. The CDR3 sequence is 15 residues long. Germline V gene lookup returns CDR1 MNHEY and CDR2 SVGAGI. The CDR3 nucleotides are TGTGCCAGCAGCCGGGACAGGGGGCATAACACTGAAGCTTTCTTT. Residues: CASSRDRGHNTEAFF.

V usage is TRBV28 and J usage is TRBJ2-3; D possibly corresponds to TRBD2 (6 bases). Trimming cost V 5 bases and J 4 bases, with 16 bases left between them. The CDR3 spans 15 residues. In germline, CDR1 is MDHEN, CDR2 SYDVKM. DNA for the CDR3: TGTGCCAGCAGTCCGGGCTGGGGAGGCGCAGATACGCAGTATTTT. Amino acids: CASSPGWGGADTQYF.

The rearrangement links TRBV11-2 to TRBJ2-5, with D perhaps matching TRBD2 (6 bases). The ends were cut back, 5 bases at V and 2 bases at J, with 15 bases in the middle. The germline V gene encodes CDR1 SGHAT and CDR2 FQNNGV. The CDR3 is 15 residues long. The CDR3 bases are TGTGCCAGCAGCCCTTTCGTGGGACTTCAAGAGACCCAGTACTTC. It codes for CASSPFVGLQETQYF.

The CDR3: CSVVPRSYNEQFF. In DNA, the CDR3 is TGCAGCGTTGTTCCCCGCTCCTACAATGAGCAGTTCTTC. The chain is built from TRBV29-1 and TRBJ2-1; D not resolved. The CDR3 length is 13 residues. Germline assignment: CDR1 SQVTM and CDR2 ANQGSEA. Deletions cut 4 bases from V and 0 bases from J, with 7 bases between.

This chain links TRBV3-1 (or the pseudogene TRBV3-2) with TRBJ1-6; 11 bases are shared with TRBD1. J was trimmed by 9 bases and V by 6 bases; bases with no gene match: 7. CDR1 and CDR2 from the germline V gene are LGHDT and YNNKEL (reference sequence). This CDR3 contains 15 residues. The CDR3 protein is CASSPGQGVGSPLHF. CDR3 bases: TGTGCCAGCAGTCCGGGACAGGGGGTTGGTTCACCCCTCCACTTT.

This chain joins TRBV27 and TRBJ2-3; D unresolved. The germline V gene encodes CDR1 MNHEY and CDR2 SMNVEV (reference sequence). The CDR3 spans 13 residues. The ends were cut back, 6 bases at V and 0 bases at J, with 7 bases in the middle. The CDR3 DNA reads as TGTGCCAGCAGCCCCCCAAGCACAGATACGCAGTATTTT. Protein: CASSPPSTDTQYF.

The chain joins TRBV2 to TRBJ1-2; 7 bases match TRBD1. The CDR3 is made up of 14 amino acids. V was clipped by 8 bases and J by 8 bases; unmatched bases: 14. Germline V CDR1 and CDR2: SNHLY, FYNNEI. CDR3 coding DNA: TGTGCCAGCCTTAAGGGGGCTGATAAGGGGGGCTACACCTTC. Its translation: CASLKGADKGGYTF.

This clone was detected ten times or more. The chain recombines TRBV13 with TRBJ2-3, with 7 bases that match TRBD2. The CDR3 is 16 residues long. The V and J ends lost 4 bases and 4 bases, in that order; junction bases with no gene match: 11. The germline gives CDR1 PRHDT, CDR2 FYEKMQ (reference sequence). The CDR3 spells CASSSPWERGSDTQYF. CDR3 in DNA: TGTGCCAGCAGCTCCCCATGGGAGCGGGGATCAGATACGCAGTATTTT. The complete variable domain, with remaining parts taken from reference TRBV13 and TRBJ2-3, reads AAGVIQSPRHLIKEKRETATLKCYPIPRHDTVYWYQQGPGQDPQFLISFYEKMQSDKGSIPDRFSAQQFSDYHSELNMSSLELGDSALYFCASSSPWERGSDTQYFGPGTRLTVL.

CDR3 protein: CASSSDSPNEKLFF. The CDR3 DNA is TGCGCCAGCAGCTCGGACAGCCCCAATGAAAAACTGTTTTTT. The chain recombines TRBV5-1 with TRBJ1-4; TRBD1 might be the D (6 bases). This CDR3 contains 14 residues. Trimming left V 3 bases short and J 5 bases short, with 11 bases between. Looked up from germline, CDR1 is SGHRS and CDR2 is YFSETQ.

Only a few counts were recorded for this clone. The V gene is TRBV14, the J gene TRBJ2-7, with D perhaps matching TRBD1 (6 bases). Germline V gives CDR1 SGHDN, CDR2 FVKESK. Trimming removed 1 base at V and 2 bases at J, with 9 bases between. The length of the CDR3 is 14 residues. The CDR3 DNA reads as TGTGCCAGCAGCCAAGGGAAGGGGGCCTACGAGCAGTACTTC. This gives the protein CASSQGKGAYEQYF.

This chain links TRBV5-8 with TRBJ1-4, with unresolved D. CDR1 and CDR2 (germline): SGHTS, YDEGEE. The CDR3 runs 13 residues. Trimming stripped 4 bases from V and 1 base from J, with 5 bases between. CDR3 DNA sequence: TGTGCCAGCAGCCTACTAACTAATGAAAAACTGTTTTTT. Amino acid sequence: CASSLLTNEKLFF.

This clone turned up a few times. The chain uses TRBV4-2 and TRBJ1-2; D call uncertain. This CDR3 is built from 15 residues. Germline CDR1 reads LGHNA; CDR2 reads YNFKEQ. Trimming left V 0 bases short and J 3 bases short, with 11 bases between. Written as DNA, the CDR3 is TGTGCCAGCAGCCAAGAGATTCGCGGGTACTATGGCTACACCTTC. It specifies CASSQEIRGYYGYTF.

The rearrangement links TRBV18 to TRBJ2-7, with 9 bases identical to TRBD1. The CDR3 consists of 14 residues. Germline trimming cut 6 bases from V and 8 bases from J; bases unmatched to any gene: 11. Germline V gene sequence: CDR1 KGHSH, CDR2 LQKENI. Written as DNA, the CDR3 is TGTGCCAGCTCTCTTCCGGGACAGGGATCGCAGCAGTACTTC. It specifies CASSLPGQGSQQYF.

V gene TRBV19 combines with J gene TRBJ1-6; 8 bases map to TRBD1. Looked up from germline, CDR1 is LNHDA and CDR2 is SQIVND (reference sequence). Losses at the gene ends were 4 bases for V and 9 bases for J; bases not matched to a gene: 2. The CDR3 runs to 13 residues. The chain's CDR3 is CASSTTGASPLHF. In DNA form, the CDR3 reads TGTGCCAGTAGTACGACAGGGGCTTCACCCCTCCACTTT.

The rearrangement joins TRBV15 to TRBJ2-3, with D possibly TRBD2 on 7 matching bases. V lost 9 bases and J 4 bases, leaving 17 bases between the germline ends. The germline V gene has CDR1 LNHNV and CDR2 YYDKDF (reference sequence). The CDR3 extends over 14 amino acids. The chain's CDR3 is CATEGGGRADTQYF. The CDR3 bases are TGTGCCACGGAGGGGGGGGGCAGGGCAGATACGCAGTATTTT.

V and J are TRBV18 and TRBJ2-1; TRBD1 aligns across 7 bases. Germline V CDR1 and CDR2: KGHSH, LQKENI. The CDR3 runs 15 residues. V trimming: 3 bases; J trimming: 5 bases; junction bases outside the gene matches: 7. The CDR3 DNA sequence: TGTGCCAGCTCACCGGCACAGGGGTCCCACAATGAGCAGTTCTTC. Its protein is CASSPAQGSHNEQFF.

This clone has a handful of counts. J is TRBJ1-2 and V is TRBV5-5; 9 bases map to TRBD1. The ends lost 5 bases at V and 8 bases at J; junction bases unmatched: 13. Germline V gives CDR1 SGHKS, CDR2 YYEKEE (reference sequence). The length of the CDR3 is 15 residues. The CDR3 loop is CASSLMPGQGQGYTF. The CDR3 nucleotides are TGTGCCAGCAGTCTCATGCCGGGACAGGGTCAGGGCTACACCTTC.

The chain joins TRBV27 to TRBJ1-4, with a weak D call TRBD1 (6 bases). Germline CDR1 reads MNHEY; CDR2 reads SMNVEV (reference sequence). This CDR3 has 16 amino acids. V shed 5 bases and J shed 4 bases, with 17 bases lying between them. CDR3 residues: CASSPNRDTYNEKLFF. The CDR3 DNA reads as TGTGCCAGCAGTCCGAACCGGGACACTTATAATGAAAAACTGTTTTTT. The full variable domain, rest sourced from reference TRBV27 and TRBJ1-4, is EAQVTQNPRYLITVTGKKLTVTCSQNMNHEYMSWYRQDPGLGLRQIYYSMNVEVTDKGDVPEGYKVSRKEKRNFPLILESPSPNQTSLYFCASSPNRDTYNEKLFFGSGTQLSVL.

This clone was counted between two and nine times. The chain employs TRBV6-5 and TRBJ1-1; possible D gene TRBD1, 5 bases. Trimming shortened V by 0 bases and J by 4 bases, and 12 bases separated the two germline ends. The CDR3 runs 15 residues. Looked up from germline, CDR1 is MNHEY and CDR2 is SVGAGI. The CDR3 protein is CASSYSYMGGTEAFF. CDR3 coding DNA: TGTGCCAGCAGTTACTCGTATATGGGGGGCACTGAAGCTTTCTTT.

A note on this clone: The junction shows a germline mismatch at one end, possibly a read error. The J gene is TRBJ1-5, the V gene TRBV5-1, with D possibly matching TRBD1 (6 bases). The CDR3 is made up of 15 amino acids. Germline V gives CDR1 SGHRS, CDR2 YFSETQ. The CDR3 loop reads CASRLGHGSNQPQHF. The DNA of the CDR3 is TGCGCCAGCAGGTTGGGACACGGAAGCAATCAGCCCCAGCATTTT.

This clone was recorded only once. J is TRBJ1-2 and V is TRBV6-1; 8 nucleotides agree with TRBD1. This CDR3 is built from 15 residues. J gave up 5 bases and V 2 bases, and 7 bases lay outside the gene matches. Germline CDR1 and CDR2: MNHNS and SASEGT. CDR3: CASSERTGSFYGYTF. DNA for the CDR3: TGTGCCAGCAGTGAAAGGACAGGGAGTTTTTATGGCTACACCTTC.

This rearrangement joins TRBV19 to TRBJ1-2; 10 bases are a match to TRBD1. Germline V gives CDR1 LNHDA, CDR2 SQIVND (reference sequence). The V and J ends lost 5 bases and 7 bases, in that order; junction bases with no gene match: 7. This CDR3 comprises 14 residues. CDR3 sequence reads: CASSHRQGATGYTF. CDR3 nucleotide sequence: TGTGCCAGTAGTCACAGACAGGGGGCAACTGGCTACACCTTC.

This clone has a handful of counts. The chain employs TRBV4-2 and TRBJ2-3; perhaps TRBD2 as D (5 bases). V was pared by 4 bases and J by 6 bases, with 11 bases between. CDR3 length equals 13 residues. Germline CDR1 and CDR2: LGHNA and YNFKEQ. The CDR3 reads CASSLSTGDTQYF. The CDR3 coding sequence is TGTGCCAGCAGCCTGTCAACGGGGGATACGCAGTATTTT.

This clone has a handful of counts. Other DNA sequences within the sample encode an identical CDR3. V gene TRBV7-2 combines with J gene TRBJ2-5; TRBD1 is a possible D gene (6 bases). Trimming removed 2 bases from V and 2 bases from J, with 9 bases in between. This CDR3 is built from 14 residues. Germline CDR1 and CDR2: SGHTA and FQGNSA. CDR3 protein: CASSLSRGQETQYF. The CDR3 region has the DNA TGTGCCAGCAGCTTAAGCAGGGGTCAAGAGACCCAGTACTTC. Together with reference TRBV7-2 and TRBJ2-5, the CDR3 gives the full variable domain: GAGVSQSPSNKVTEKGKDVELRCDPISGHTALYWYRQSLGQGLEFLIYFQGNSAPDKSGLPSDRFSAERTGGSVSTLTIQRTQQEDSAVYLCASSLSRGQETQYFGPGTRLLVL.

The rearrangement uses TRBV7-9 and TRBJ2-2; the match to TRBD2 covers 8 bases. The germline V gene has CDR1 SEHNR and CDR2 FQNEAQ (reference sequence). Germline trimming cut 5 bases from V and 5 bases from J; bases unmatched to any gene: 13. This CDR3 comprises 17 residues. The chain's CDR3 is CASSHPNVAGWTGELFF. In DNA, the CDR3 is TGTGCCAGCAGCCACCCAAATGTAGCGGGATGGACCGGGGAGCTGTTTTTT. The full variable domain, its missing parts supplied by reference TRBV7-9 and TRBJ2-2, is DTGVSQNPRHKITKRGQNVTFRCDPISEHNRLYWYRQTLGQGPEFLTYFQNEAQLEKSRLLSDRFSAERPKGSFSTLEIQRTEQGDSAMYLCASSHPNVAGWTGELFFGEGSRLTVL.